This TCR beta chain emerged from a study of blood T cell repertoires in COVID-19. Study at large: T cells, B-cell-depleted T cells, or PBMCs supplied cDNA or gDNA.

In the original processing: Amplification with reference gene primers provided the estimates of nucleated cell counts. Sequencing was performed with immunoSEQ multiplex PCR; in TCRdb, only in-frame clones are kept and a portion is missing. V, J and clone size are taken as reported in that table, and D and trimming were inferred from the DNA itself. The sample gives 200,000 or so clones, about nine tenths of which show up once; about 6% is in the top ten. This clone was counted a few times. The CDR3 covers 16 residues. From germline, CDR1 is SGHRS and CDR2 YFSETQ. V shed 7 bases and J 4 bases; nucleotides not matched to a gene: 13.

This TCR came from a man aged 80 or over with acute or convalescent COVID-19. The rearrangement links TRBV5-1 to TRBJ2-5, with 10 bases matching TRBD2. What was sequenced was peripheral blood. The CDR3 region has the DNA TGCGCCAGCCGATTGGAACAGTTAGCGGGAGGAGAGACCCAGTACTTC. Protein: CASRLEQLAGGETQYF.